This TCR beta chain was recovered during a study of beta chain features in type 1 diabetes. Study conclusions and caveats: TCRB CDR3 length was moderately but significantly reduced in all four CD4+ subsets of Type 1 diabetes patients.

A heparinised blood draw that averaged approximately 110 mL was obtained once from each donor. CD4+ naive, central memory, regulatory and stem cell-like memory subsets were isolated by sorting on CD45RO/CCR7/CD25/CD127/CD95/CD27. Germline assignment: CDR1 SNHLY and CDR2 FYNNEI. This CDR3 spans 12 amino acids. The V end was cut by 5 bases, the J end by 4 bases, with 7 bases between. Reverse transcribing all isolated RNA meant expressed TCRB transcripts were sequenced. Sequenced by immunoSEQ multiplex PCR; TCRdb stores in-frame clones only, minus some. Of some 240,000 clones listed, more than 15% were seen once; the top ten hold about 0.078%. Only a few counts were recorded for this clone. Its antigen is unidentified.

The chain uses TRBV2 and TRBJ2-3; no clear D gene. The sequence derives from a man aged 25-45 years with type 1 diabetes. The material sequenced was naive CD4+ T cells from blood. CDR3 sequence: CASSSTADTQYF. The CDR3 bases are TGTGCCAGCAGTTCGACCGCAGATACGCAGTATTTT.